This T cell receptor beta chain is from a study of cytomegalovirus exposure and HLA in healthy donors. Findings and caveats of the study: Trimming of TCR beta V- and J-genes showed a link, identified in a later analysis, to a missense DCLRE1C variant. A previous analysis found most TCR beta V segments productive roughly 90% or roughly 30% of the time.

Healthy bone marrow donors supplied every sample. CDR1 and CDR2 (germline): MNHEY, SMNVEV (reference sequence). Unmatched junction bases numbered 8, after V lost 6 bases and J lost 2 bases. The CDR3 consists of 15 residues. With 60 Vbeta and 13 Jbeta primers, the PCR was carried out. Generated by immunoSEQ multiplex PCR, the TCRdb table keeps only in-frame clones and is missing some. The sample lists under 200,000 clones; approximately 71% were seen once. As to this clone: The antigen is undetermined.

Sequencing input: PBMCs. The chain uses TRBV27 and TRBJ2-5; TRBD1 matches at 8 bases. This TCR was sampled from a male donor in good health and CMV-seronegative. CDR3 region: CASSPLQGDQETQYF. CDR3 nucleotides: TGTGCCAGCAGCCCCCTACAGGGGGATCAAGAGACCCAGTACTTC.